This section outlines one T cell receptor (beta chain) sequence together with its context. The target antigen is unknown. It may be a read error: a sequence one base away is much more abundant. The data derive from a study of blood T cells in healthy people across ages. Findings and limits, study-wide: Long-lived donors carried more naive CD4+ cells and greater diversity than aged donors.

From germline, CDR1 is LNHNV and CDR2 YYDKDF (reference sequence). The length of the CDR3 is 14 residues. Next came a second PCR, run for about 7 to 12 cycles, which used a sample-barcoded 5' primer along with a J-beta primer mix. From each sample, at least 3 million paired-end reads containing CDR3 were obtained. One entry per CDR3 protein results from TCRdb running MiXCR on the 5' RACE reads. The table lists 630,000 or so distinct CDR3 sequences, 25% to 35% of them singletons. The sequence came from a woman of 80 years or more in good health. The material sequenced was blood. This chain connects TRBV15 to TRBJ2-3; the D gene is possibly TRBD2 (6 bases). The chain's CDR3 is CATSTRLSGDTRYF. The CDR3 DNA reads TGTGCCACCAGCACCCGGCTATCGGGGGATACGCGGTATTTT.